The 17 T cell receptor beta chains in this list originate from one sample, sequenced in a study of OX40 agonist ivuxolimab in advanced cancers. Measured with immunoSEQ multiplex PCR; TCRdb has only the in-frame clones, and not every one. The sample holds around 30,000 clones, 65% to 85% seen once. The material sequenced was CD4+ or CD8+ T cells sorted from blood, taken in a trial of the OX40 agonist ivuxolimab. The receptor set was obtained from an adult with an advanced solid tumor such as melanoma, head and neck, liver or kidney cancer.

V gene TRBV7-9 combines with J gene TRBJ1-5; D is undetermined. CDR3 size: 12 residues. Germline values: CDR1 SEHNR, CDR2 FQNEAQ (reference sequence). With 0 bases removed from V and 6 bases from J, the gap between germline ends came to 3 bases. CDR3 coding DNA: TGTGCCAGCAGCTTAGCTGGTCAGCCCCAGCATTTT. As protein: CASSLAGQPQHF.

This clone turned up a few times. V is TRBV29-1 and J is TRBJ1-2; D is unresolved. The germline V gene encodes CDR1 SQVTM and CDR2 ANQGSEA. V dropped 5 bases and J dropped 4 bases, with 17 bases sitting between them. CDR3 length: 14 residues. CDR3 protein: CSVPTPGPPYGYTF. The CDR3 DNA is TGCAGCGTTCCTACACCGGGTCCCCCCTATGGCTACACCTTC. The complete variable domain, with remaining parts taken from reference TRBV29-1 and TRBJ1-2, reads SAVISQKPSRDICQRGTSLTIQCQVDSQVTMMFWYRQQPGQSLTLIATANQGSEATYESGFVIDKFPISRPNLTFSTLTVSNMSPEDSSIYLCSVPTPGPPYGYTFGSGTRLTVV.

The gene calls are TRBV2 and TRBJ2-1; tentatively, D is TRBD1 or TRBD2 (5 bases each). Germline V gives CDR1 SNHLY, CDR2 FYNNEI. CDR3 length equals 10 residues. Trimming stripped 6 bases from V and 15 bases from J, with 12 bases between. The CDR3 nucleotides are TGTGCCAGCAGGGGGCAGGGACCGTTCTTC. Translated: CASRGQGPFF. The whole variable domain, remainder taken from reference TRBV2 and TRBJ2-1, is EPEVTQTPSHQVTQMGQEVILRCVPISNHLYFYWYRQILGQKVEFLVSFYNNEISEKSEIFDDQFSVERPDGSNFTLKIRSTKLEDSAMYFCASRGQGPFFGPGTRLTVL.

CDR3 DNA sequence: TGCAGCGTTGCTGCGGGAGGGCCGCAAGGGGCCAACGTCCTGACTTTC. Translated, it gives CSVAAGGPQGANVLTF. V is TRBV29-1 and J is TRBJ2-6; TRBD2 matches at 9 bases. Germline values: CDR1 SQVTM, CDR2 ANQGSEA. The CDR3 extends over 16 amino acids. V dropped 4 bases and J dropped 4; count of bases not matched to a gene: 8.

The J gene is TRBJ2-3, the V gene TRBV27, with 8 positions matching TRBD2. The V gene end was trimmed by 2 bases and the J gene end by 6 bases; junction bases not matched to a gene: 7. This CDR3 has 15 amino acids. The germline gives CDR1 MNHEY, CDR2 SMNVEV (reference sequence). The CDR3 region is CASSLGAGERDTQYF. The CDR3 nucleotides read TGTGCCAGCAGTTTAGGAGCGGGGGAGAGGGATACGCAGTATTTT.

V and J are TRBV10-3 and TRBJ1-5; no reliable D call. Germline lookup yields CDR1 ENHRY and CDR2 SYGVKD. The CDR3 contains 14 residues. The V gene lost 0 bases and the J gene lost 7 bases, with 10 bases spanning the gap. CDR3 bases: TGTGCCATCAGTGAGTCGATCACGAGGCAGCCCCAGCATTTT. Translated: CAISESITRQPQHF.

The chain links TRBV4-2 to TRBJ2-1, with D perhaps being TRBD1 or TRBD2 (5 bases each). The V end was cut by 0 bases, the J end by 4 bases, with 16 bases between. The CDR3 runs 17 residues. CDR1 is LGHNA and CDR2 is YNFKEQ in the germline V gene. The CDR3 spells CASSQDPGLAGYNEQFF. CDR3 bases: TGTGCCAGCAGCCAAGATCCAGGTCTAGCAGGGTACAATGAGCAGTTCTTC.

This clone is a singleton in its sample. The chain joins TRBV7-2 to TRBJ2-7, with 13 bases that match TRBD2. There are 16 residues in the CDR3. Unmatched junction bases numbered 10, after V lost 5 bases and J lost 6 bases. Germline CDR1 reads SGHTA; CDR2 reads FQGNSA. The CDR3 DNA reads TGTGCCAGCAGCCCGAGACTAGCGGGGGGCCTTTTCGAGCAGTACTTC. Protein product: CASSPRLAGGLFEQYF.

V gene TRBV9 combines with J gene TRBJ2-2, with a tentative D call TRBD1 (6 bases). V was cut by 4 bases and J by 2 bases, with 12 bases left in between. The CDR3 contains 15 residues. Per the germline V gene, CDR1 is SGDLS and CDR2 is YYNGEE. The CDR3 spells CASSPRTVNTGELFF. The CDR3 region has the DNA TGTGCCAGCAGCCCGAGGACAGTCAACACCGGGGAGCTGTTTTTT. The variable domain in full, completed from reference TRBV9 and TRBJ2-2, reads DSGVTQTPKHLITATGQRVTLRCSPRSGDLSVYWYQQSLDQGLQFLIQYYNGEERAKGNILERFSAQQFPDLHSELNLSSLELGDSALYFCASSPRTVNTGELFFGEGSRLTVL.

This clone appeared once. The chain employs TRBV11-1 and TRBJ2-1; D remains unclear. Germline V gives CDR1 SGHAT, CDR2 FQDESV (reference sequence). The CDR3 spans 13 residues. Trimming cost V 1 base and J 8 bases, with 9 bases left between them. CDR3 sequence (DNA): TGTGCCAGCAGCTTAGGACAATGGGATGAGCAGTTCTTC. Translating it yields CASSLGQWDEQFF.

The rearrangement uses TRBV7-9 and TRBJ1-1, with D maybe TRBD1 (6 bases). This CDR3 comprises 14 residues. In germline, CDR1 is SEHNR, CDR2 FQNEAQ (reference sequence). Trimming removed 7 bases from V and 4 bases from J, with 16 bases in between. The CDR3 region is CASTSQGLPTEAFF. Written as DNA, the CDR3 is TGTGCCAGCACCTCACAGGGCTTGCCCACTGAAGCTTTCTTT.

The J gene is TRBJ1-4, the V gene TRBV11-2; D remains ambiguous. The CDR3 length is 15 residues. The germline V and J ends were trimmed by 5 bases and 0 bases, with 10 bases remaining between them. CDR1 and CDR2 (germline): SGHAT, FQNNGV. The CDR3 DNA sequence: TGTGCCAGCAGCCACTACAGTGCAACTAATGAAAAACTGTTTTTT. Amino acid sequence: CASSHYSATNEKLFF.

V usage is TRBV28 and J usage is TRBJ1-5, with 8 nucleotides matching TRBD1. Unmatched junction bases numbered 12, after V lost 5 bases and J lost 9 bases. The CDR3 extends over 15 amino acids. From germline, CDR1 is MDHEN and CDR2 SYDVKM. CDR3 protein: CASSVQTGELRPQHF. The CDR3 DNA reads TGTGCCAGCAGTGTCCAGACAGGGGAATTGCGGCCCCAGCATTTT.

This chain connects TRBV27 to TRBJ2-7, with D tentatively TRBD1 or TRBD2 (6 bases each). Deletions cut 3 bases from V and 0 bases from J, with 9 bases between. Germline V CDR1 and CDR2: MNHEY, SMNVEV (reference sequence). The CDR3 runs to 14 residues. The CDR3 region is CASSFRGPSYEQYF. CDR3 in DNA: TGTGCCAGCAGTTTCCGGGGGCCCTCCTACGAGCAGTACTTC.

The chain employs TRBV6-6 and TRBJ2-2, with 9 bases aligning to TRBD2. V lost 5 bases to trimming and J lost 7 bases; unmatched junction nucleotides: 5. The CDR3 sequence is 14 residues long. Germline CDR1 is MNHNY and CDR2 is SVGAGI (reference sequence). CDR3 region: CASSPLAGYGELFF. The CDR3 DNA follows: TGTGCCAGCAGTCCCCTAGCGGGATACGGGGAGCTGTTTTTT.

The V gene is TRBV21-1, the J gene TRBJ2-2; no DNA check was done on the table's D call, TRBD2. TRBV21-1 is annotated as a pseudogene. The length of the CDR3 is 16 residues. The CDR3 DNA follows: TGTGCCAGCAGCAAACCCCCCCACGGGAACACCGGGGAGCTGTTTTTT. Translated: CASSKPPHGNTGELFF.

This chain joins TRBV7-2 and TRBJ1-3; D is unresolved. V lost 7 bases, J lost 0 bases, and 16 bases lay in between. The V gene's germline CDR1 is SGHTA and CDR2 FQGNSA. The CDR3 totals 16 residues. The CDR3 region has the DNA TGTGCCAGCAACCCTAAGCCCATTAGCTCTGGAAACACCATATATTTT. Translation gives CASNPKPISSGNTIYF.